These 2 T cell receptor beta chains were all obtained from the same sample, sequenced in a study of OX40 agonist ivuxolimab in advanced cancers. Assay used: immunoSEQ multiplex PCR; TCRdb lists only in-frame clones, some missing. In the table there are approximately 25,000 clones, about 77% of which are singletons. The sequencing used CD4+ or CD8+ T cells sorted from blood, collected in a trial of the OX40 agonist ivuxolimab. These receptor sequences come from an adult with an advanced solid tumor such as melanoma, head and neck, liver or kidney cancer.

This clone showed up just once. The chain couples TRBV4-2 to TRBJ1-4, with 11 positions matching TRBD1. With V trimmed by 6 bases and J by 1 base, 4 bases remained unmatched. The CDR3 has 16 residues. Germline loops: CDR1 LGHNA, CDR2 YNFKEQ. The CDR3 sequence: CASRTGQGETNEKLFF. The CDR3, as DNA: TGTGCCAGCAGGACGGGACAGGGGGAAACTAATGAAAAACTGTTTTTT.

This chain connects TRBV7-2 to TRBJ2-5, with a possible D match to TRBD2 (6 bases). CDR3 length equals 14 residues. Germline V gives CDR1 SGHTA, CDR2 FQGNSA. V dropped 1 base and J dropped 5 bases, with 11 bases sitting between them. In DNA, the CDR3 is TGTGCCAGCAGCTTAGGCGGGGCGGGGGAGACCCAGTACTTC. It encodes CASSLGGAGETQYF.